This section outlines one T cell receptor (beta chain) sequence together with its context. The data derive from a study of blood T cell repertoires in COVID-19. The germline V and J ends were trimmed by 1 base and 7 bases, with 11 bases remaining between them. Germline values: CDR1 MNHNS, CDR2 SASEGT. The length of the CDR3 is 13 residues. Clones were read by immunoSEQ multiplex PCR, and TCRdb kept only the in-frame ones, dropping some. Altogether just over 70,000 clones are present, more than 75% being singletons, with the ten largest covering nearly 8.5%. This clonotype originated in a human donor in a cohort sampled during active COVID-19. The gene calls are TRBV6-1 and TRBJ2-7, with D possibly TRBD2 on 5 matching bases. Sequences were obtained from peripheral blood. In DNA form, the CDR3 reads TGTGCCAGCAGTGAAGTTGAGGGTTGGGAGCAGTACTTC. Translated, it gives CASSEVEGWEQYF.